What follows are 14 T cell receptor beta chains derived from one specimen sequenced in a study of blood T cell repertoires in COVID-19. TCRdb's table, derived via immunoSEQ multiplex PCR, lists solely in-frame clones and lacks some. The repertoire holds around 140,000 clones, with roughly three quarters as singletons. Sequenced input: peripheral blood. The source of these receptors is a woman between 70 and 85 years old with acute or convalescent COVID-19.

This clone showed up just once. This sequence joins TRBV7-8 and TRBJ1-5; D not certain. With 0 bases removed from V and 2 bases from J, the gap between germline ends came to 5 bases. The CDR3 loop spans 14 amino acids. Per germline, CDR1 SGHVS and CDR2 FQNEAQ. The CDR3 coding sequence is TGTGCCAGCAGCTTAGCGAGGGGCAATCAGCCCCAGCATTTT. Translated, it gives CASSLARGNQPQHF.

The rearrangement joins TRBV4-3 to TRBJ2-3, with a possible D match to TRBD1 (6 bases). Deletions cut 4 bases from V and 2 bases from J, with 13 bases between. CDR1 LGHNA and CDR2 YSLEER come from the germline V gene. The CDR3 is made up of 15 amino acids. CDR3 region: CASSRGQTHTDTQYF. DNA for the CDR3: TGCGCCAGCAGCCGCGGACAGACCCACACAGATACGCAGTATTTT.

This clone appeared a few times. J is TRBJ1-6 and V is TRBV7-8; TRBD1 agrees at 12 bases. V lost 5 bases, J lost 8 bases, and 7 bases stayed unmatched. Per the germline V gene, CDR1 is SGHVS and CDR2 is FQNEAQ. The CDR3 covers 16 residues. CDR3 residues: CASSGTGGAPDSPLHF. CDR3 nucleotides: TGTGCCAGCAGCGGGACAGGGGGCGCCCCAGATTCACCCCTCCACTTT.

This clone has a handful of counts. The CDR3 is CASHPTGSGGYTF. The CDR3 region has the DNA TGTGCCAGCCACCCGACAGGGAGTGGAGGCTACACCTTC. The chain carries TRBV6-5 and TRBJ1-2, with 7 positions matching TRBD1. Germline assignment: CDR1 MNHEY and CDR2 SVGAGI. This CDR3 is built from 13 residues. The trim removed 8 bases at V and 8 bases at J, leaving 11 bases unmatched.

The chain has TRBV18 and TRBJ2-5; possible D gene TRBD1, 6 bases. The CDR3 length is 15 residues. Trimming stripped 5 bases from V and 3 bases from J, with 16 bases between. Germline lookup yields CDR1 KGHSH and CDR2 LQKENI. The CDR3 region is CASSELQGKKETQYF. CDR3 bases: TGTGCCAGCTCAGAGTTACAGGGAAAAAAAGAGACCCAGTACTTC.

The chain joins TRBV6-6 to TRBJ2-7; 8 bases are a match to TRBD2. The CDR3 length is 16 residues. The V segment lost 6 bases and the J segment 2 bases; nucleotides outside the gene matches: 12. The germline V gene has CDR1 MNHNY and CDR2 SVGAGI (reference sequence). As DNA, the CDR3 is TGTGCCAGCAGACCATTTAGCGGGGTGCGACCCTACGAGCAGTACTTC. This sequence encodes CASRPFSGVRPYEQYF.

The V and J genes are TRBV21-1 and TRBJ2-7; no DNA check was done on the table's D call, TRBD2. TRBV21-1 is noted as a pseudogene. This CDR3 region has 12 residues. The CDR3 reads CASSNNLDEQYF. CDR3 nucleotides: TGTGCCAGCAGCAACAATTTAGACGAGCAGTACTTC.

J is TRBJ2-7 and V is TRBV11-3, with 8 bases fitting TRBD2. V shed 5 bases, J shed 6 bases, and the junction held 6 bases outside the gene matches. CDR3 length: 13 amino acids. Germline loops: CDR1 SGHNT, CDR2 YENEEA. CDR3 sequence: CASSRGTRREQYF. In DNA form, the CDR3 reads TGTGCCAGCAGCCGAGGGACTAGGCGCGAGCAGTACTTC.

In nucleotides, the CDR3 is TGTGCCAGCAGACCCGAGGCAGCAGGGGCAGATACGCAGTATTTT. It translates to CASRPEAAGADTQYF. This chain connects TRBV2 to TRBJ2-3; D possibly corresponds to TRBD1 (6 bases). The germline V and J ends were trimmed by 6 bases and 4 bases, with 17 bases remaining between them. CDR3 size: 15 residues. The germline V gene has CDR1 SNHLY and CDR2 FYNNEI.

The gene calls are TRBV28 and TRBJ1-1, with a tentative D call TRBD1 (6 bases). This CDR3 has 18 residues. V lost 5 bases, J lost 4 bases, and 26 bases lay in between. CDR1 MDHEN and CDR2 SYDVKM come from the germline V gene. The CDR3 spells CASSPPSGGGPRGTEAFF. The CDR3 DNA follows: TGTGCCAGCAGTCCACCCTCCGGGGGGGGGCCCCGAGGCACTGAAGCTTTCTTT.

The J gene is TRBJ1-2, the V gene TRBV30, with TRBD1 identical over 11 bases. Trimming removed 0 bases from V and 4 bases from J; junction bases left unmatched: 4. Per germline, CDR1 GTSNPN and CDR2 SVGIG (reference sequence). The CDR3 runs to 15 residues. The CDR3 nucleotides are TGTGCCTGGAGTGTGGACAGGGGGCTTTCCTATGGCTACACCTTC. Its protein product is CAWSVDRGLSYGYTF.

The chain is built from TRBV27 and TRBJ2-1; 11 nucleotides align to TRBD1. The CDR3 totals 15 residues. Trimming took 1 base from V and 6 from J; bases not matched to a gene: 2. Germline V lookup: CDR1 MNHEY, CDR2 SMNVEV (reference sequence). The CDR3 here is CASSLFGTGGNEQFF. The CDR3 DNA is TGTGCCAGCAGTTTATTCGGGACAGGGGGCAATGAGCAGTTCTTC.

V and J are TRBV5-4 and TRBJ2-3, with TRBD2 matching 12 bases. The CDR3 runs 16 residues. Trimming took 4 bases from V and 2 from J; bases not matched to a gene: 5. Looked up from germline, CDR1 is SGHNT and CDR2 is YYREEE (reference sequence). CDR3 coding DNA: TGTGCCAGCAGCCTAAGACTAGCGGGGGACACAGATACGCAGTATTTT. It translates to CASSLRLAGDTDTQYF.

CDR3 in DNA: TGTGCCAGCAGCCCCACAGGCTCTTTAGGCTATGGCTACACCTTC. The encoded protein is CASSPTGSLGYGYTF. The rearrangement uses TRBV5-8 and TRBJ1-2; D might be TRBD1 (5 bases). CDR1 SGHTS and CDR2 YDEGEE come from the germline V gene. The CDR3 length is 15 residues. Trimming removed 4 bases at V and 4 bases at J, with 17 bases between.